This T cell receptor beta chain was sequenced in a study of cytomegalovirus exposure and HLA in healthy donors. Broader study findings: TCR beta chains numbering 164 were designated cytomegalovirus-associated.

The primer mix had 60 Vbeta and 13 Jbeta primers. Study processing details: In a later analysis, the count reached some 73 million unique TCR beta chains, with approximately 11 million shared. This table comes from immunoSEQ multiplex PCR, and its TCRdb copy is limited to in-frame clones, with some not included. For V, J and clone size, that table is used; D and trimming come from the DNA. This table holds approximately 95,000 clones, about four fifths found once. Germline V gene data show CDR1 as SGHNT and CDR2 as YYREEE (reference sequence). The CDR3 runs 14 residues. The J segment lost 4 bases and the V segment lost 4 bases, leaving 0 bases of the junction unmatched. Among the donors, all were healthy bone marrow donors. On this clone itself: Its matching antigen is unknown.

The sequence was collected from a young man in good health and CMV-seropositive. Material for sequencing was PBMCs. The chain is built from TRBV5-4 and TRBJ2-5; TRBD2 matches at 14 bases. This chain's CDR3 is CASSGTSGGETQYF. The CDR3 bases are TGTGCCAGCAGCGGGACTAGCGGGGGAGAGACCCAGTACTTC.